A selection of T cell receptor beta chains follows, all from one sample in a study of blood T cell repertoires in COVID-19. Assay: immunoSEQ multiplex PCR; the TCRdb copy retains only in-frame clones and omits some. Of under 200,000 clones in the sample, roughly 89% were seen once. Sequenced material: PBMCs or T cells enriched from blood (not recorded which). Source of these receptors: a woman aged 25 to 39 who had been exposed to COVID-19. Both conserved end residues are part of each CDR3. A D gene is named only where the DNA matches it firmly. Size is omitted from some rows. Given values are once, few, many or a class for expanded clones.

J gene,clone size,D gene,V gene,CDR3 length,CDR3 DNA,CDR3 protein
TRBJ2-2,-,TRBD1,TRBV7-3,15,TGTGCCAGCAGCTTAGGGGACAGGGCCACCGGGGAGCTGTTTTTT,CASSLGDRATGELFF
TRBJ1-2,-,-,TRBV2,14,TGTGCCAGCAGTGCCTCAGGTGTAGACTATGGCTACACCTTC,CASSASGVDYGYTF
TRBJ2-2,-,TRBD2,TRBV5-5,17,TGTGCCAGCAGCTTTCTCCCTAGCGGGTCGAACACCGGGGAGCTGTTTTTT,CASSFLPSGSNTGELFF
TRBJ2-3,-,-,TRBV9,18,TGTGCCAGCAGCCCCCTTTTTGAGCAGGGCGGCGGCACAGATACGCAGTATTTT,CASSPLFEQGGGTDTQYF
TRBJ2-3,-,TRBD2,TRBV7-9,13,TGTGCCGTAGAGCGGGGCGACACAGATACGCAGTATTTT,CAVERGDTDTQYF
TRBJ2-1,-,-,TRBV5-1,17,TGCGCCAGCAGCTCCAAATTACAGGGTAACACCTACAATGAGCAGTTCTTC,CASSSKLQGNTYNEQFF
TRBJ1-2,-,-,TRBV10-3,15,TGTGCCATCAGTGAGTCTCCCGGGGGTGGGTATGGCTACACCTTC,CAISESPGGGYGYTF
TRBJ1-4,few,-,TRBV5-6,16,TGTGCCAGCAGCTTGGTACGCAACAGTCTGCGCGAAAAACTGTTTTTT,CASSLVRNSLREKLFF
TRBJ1-2,few,-,TRBV3-1/TRBV3-2,14,TGTGCCAGCAGCCAAGACACCGGGAACTATGGCTACACCTTC,CASSQDTGNYGYTF
TRBJ1-2,few,-,TRBV18,13,TGTGCCAGCTCTCCCCCTGAGGGACTACCGAACACCTTC,CASSPPEGLPNTF
TRBJ1-1,-,-,TRBV5-6,17,TGTGCCAGCAGCTCCAATTCTAGATTCACAGGGTGGGCTGAAGCTTTCTTT,CASSSNSRFTGWAEAFF
TRBJ2-5,-,-,TRBV7-2,14,TGTGCCAGCAGCTTAGGGGTAGGGAGGGAGACCCAGTACTTC,CASSLGVGRETQYF
TRBJ1-3,-,TRBD1,TRBV5-1,14,TGCGCCAGCCAACCAGGGGGGACTGGAAACACCATATATTTT,CASQPGGTGNTIYF
TRBJ1-1,-,-,TRBV4-3,14,TGCGCCAGCAGCCAAGTTCCGGGGATGACTGAAGCTTTCTTT,CASSQVPGMTEAFF
TRBJ2-5,-,TRBD2,TRBV9,14,TGTGCCAGCAGCACCGGACTAGTCCCTGAGACCCAGTACTTC,CASSTGLVPETQYF
TRBJ1-1,-,TRBD1,TRBV2,13,TGTGCCAGCAGCGACAGGGGGAACACTGAAGCTTTCTTT,CASSDRGNTEAFF
TRBJ2-4,once,TRBD2,TRBV11-2,16,TGTGCCAGCAGCACGCCGGCAGCGGGGGGGGAAAACATTCAGTACTTC,CASSTPAAGGENIQYF
TRBJ1-2,once,-,TRBV19,15,TGTGCCAGTAGTATAGATGAGGTACGAGGCTATGGCTACACCTTC,CASSIDEVRGYGYTF
TRBJ2-2,-,-,TRBV4-3,17,TGCGCCAGCAGCCAAGATCTGGTGGGCGTGAACACCGGGGAGCTGTTTTTT,CASSQDLVGVNTGELFF
TRBJ1-5,once,TRBD1,TRBV2,14,TGTGCCAGCACAACGGACAGGGGCGAACAGCCCCAGCATTTT,CASTTDRGEQPQHF
TRBJ1-4,-,-,TRBV19,12,TGTGCCAGTAGTATCTCCGATGAAAAACTGTTTTTT,CASSISDEKLFF
TRBJ2-7,-,-,TRBV2,15,TGTGCCAGCAGTGGATTCGTCGCGGGGAACTACGAGCAGTACTTC,CASSGFVAGNYEQYF
TRBJ1-5,-,-,TRBV5-5,16,TGTGCCAGCAGCTTGGTTCAGGGTTATAGCAATCAGCCCCAGCATTTT,CASSLVQGYSNQPQHF
TRBJ1-1,few,TRBD1,TRBV10-3,12,TGTGCCATCAGTGCAGGGGGCACTGAAGCTTTCTTT,CAISAGGTEAFF
TRBJ1-4,-,-,TRBV5-1,17,TGCGCCAGCAGCTTGGTAGCCGGGAATAAGCGAAATGAAAAACTGTTTTTT,CASSLVAGNKRNEKLFF